This T cell receptor beta chain appears in the sequencing data of a study of T cell responses to AZD1222 COVID-19 vaccine. In this sample, this clone turned up a few times. The antigen is undetermined. V lost 0 bases and J lost 4, with 10 bases in between. CDR3 length equals 14 residues. CDR1 is SGDLS and CDR2 is YYNGEE in the germline V gene. Pooled together were second doses at about 4 or about 12 weeks. Clones were read by immunoSEQ multiplex PCR, and TCRdb kept only the in-frame ones, dropping some. Of 180,000 or so clones in the sample, approximately 90% were seen once. Regarding the study as a whole: Mostly white British, mostly female donors; authors suggested clonal diversity may be underestimated. The study reported that nearly half of spike-specific TCRs target unmutated variant regions.

This clonotype was obtained from an adult who received the AZD1222 COVID-19 vaccine. The chain joins TRBV9 to TRBJ2-5, with D tentatively TRBD2 (6 bases). The sample in question was peripheral blood, obtained 28 days after the second AZD1222 dose. The CDR3 is CASSVGTSRETQYF. The CDR3 nucleotides read TGTGCCAGCAGCGTAGGAACTAGCCGAGAGACCCAGTACTTC.